This T cell receptor beta chain was documented in a study of T cells in localized non-small cell lung cancer. General observations from the study: Only one tumor region was sequenced, so heterogeneity remains possible.

The CDR3 has 17 residues. The V gene's germline CDR1 is SSHAT and CDR2 FNYEAQ (reference sequence). TCRdb keeps only in-frame clones here, not all; method: immunoSEQ multiplex PCR. This sample carries approximately 70,000 clones, about four fifths of them seen once, and the ten largest clones take roughly 4.5%. As concerns this clone: The antigen is undetermined. A junction boundary mismatches the germline segment, possibly from a read error.

The sample consisted of PBMCs, taken before any cancer treatment. This chain links TRBV7-7 with TRBJ1-2, with 12 bases lining up with TRBD1. The TCR sequence derives from a man aged 35 to 69 with stage II lung adenocarcinoma. CDR3 sequence reads: CASSGPWGSGTGGGYTF. CDR3 coding DNA: TGTGCTAGCAGCGGACCTTGGGGTTCAGGGACAGGGGGCGGGTACACCTTC.